The rows below give T cell receptor beta chains drawn from one sample of a study of tumor-infiltrating lymphocytes in primary liver carcinoma. TCRdb passed the multiplex PCR reads through MiXCR, listing each CDR3 protein once. Of approximately 330,000 distinct CDR3 sequences in the sample, less than 65% were seen once. Sequenced input: peripheral blood. The source of these receptors is a man in his forties or fifties with primary liver carcinoma and hepatitis B virus infection. Both conserved end residues are part of each CDR3. The order of the fields is D gene, V gene, clone size, J gene, CDR3 DNA, CDR3 protein. A D gene is named only where the DNA matches it firmly. Size is stated for part of the rows, as once, few or many counts, or as a class when the clone is expanded.

>-|TRBV11-2|-|TRBJ2-7
TGTGCCAGCAACTTTGATCAGGGATGGCAGTACTTT
CASNFDQGWQYF
>-|TRBV5-4|many|TRBJ2-5
TGTGCCAGCAGCTTGACAGGTGAAGAGACCCAGTACTTC
CASSLTGEETQYF
>-|TRBV11-1|-|TRBJ2-3
TGTGCCAGCAGACCACCAGGCTTGGGCACAGATACGCAGTATTTT
CASRPPGLGTDTQYF
>-|TRBV30|-|TRBJ2-3
TGTGCCTGGAGTCAATATCCAGCCACAGATACGCAGTATTTT
CAWSQYPATDTQYF
>-|TRBV4-1|-|TRBJ2-7
TGCGCCAGCAGTCGCGTCGCGACGTGTGGGGGCTACGAGCAGTACTTC
CASSRVATCGGYEQYF
>TRBD2|TRBV11-3|many|TRBJ2-7
TGTGCCAGCAGTAGTGGGACTAGCTTCGAGCAGTACTTC
CASSSGTSFEQYF
>-|TRBV5-1|-|TRBJ2-7
TGCGCCAGCAGCTTGGTTAGCCGAGGCGAGCAGTACTTC
CASSLVSRGEQYF
>-|TRBV11-2|few|TRBJ2-7
TGTGCCAGCAGCTCCGCGGGTGGCCCCTACGGGCAGTACTTC
CASSSAGGPYGQYF
>-|TRBV5-1|-|TRBJ2-5
TGCGCCAGCTACCCTTACGGGATGGCAGAGACCCAGTACTTC
CASYPYGMAETQYF
>-|TRBV11-2|-|TRBJ1-2
TGTGCCAGCAGCCTCATCCAAGGGCAAGCGAGGGATTATGGCTACACCTTC
CASSLIQGQARDYGYTF
>-|TRBV11-2|many|TRBJ2-7
TGTGCCAGCAGTCAACAGACGAGCGAGCAGTACTTC
CASSQQTSEQYF
>-|TRBV11-3|-|TRBJ2-1
TGTGCCAGCAGCCCGCGAACGATGGATGAGCAGTTCTTC
CASSPRTMDEQFF
>-|TRBV29-1|-|TRBJ2-3
TGCACCGTTTTGCCCTGGGGCACAGATACGCAGTATTTT
CTVLPWGTDTQYF
>-|TRBV4-3|many|TRBJ2-3
TGCGCCAGCAGCCAAGATTTGGCCCCAGATACGCAGTATTTT
CASSQDLAPDTQYF
>TRBD2|TRBV5-6|few|TRBJ2-7
TGTGCCAGCAGCTTGGGGGCTAGCGGGAGTACCGAGCAGTACTTC
CASSLGASGSTEQYF
>-|TRBV11-2|-|TRBJ2-2
TGTGCCAGCAGCTCGTGGCTCGGAGAGGGCACCGGGGAACTGTTTTTT
CASSSWLGEGTGELFF
>-|TRBV20-1|-|TRBJ2-7
TGCAGTGCTAGAGGTAGCTACGAGCAGTACTTC
CSARGSYEQYF
>-|TRBV5-6|many|TRBJ1-3
TGTGCCAGCAGCTCCAAAGGTTTCAGCTCTGGAAACACCATATATTTT
CASSSKGFSSGNTIYF
>-|TRBV11-1|-|TRBJ1-2
TGTGCCTGCAGCCCTGGTCAGGGCACCTATGGCTACACCTTC
CACSPGQGTYGYTF
>-|TRBV12-3/TRBV12-4|few|TRBJ2-6
TGTGCCAGCAGCCCGGACGCTTCGCCAGGGGCCAACGTCCTGACTTTC
CASSPDASPGANVLTF
>-|TRBV11-3|once|TRBJ2-2
TGTGCCAGCAGCTTAGTTCTAGCAGGGTCGTATTCCTGGGAGTTGCTTTTT
CASSLVLAGSYSWELLF
>TRBD1|TRBV10-3|-|TRBJ1-1
TGTGCCATCAGTGACGGACAGGATATGGACACTGAAGCTTTCTTT
CAISDGQDMDTEAFF